The 21 T cell receptor beta chains below come from one sample, sequenced in a study of blood T cells in healthy people across ages. The authors ran a second PCR of 7 to 11 cycles using a sample-barcoded 5' primer and a J-beta primer mix. TCRdb used MiXCR to reprocess the 5' RACE reads, holding one entry per CDR3 protein. The data hold 1 million to 1.2 million distinct CDR3 sequences, with approximately 38% observed a single time. Sequencing was done on a sample of blood. The receptors were sampled from a man younger than 35 in good health.

This clonotype was counted between two and nine times. The chain joins TRBV12-3 or TRBV12-4 to TRBJ2-7, with D unclear. The CDR3 is 13 residues long. Between the trimmed V and J ends, which lost 5 bases and 4 bases, there was a span of 12 bases. The CDR3 sequence is CASSKGPLYEQYF. CDR3 in DNA: TGTGCCAGCAGTAAAGGACCGTTATACGAGCAGTACTTC.

Only a few counts were recorded for this clonotype. The chain recombines TRBV20-1 with TRBJ1-1; the D is unclear. Germline V gives CDR1 DFQATT, CDR2 SNEGSKA (reference sequence). V was pared by 3 bases and J by 3 bases, with 11 bases between. The CDR3 is 13 amino acids. The CDR3 is CSARSHSDTEAFF. DNA of the CDR3: TGCAGTGCTAGGTCACATTCGGACACTGAAGCTTTCTTT.

V usage is TRBV6-5 and J usage is TRBJ1-5; D remains ambiguous. This CDR3 contains 14 residues. V shed 4 bases and J shed 4 bases, with 11 bases lying between them. Germline values: CDR1 MNHEY, CDR2 SVGAGI. The CDR3 DNA reads TGTGCCAGCAGTTCGTCAAATAGGAATCAGCCCCAGCATTTT. The encoded protein is CASSSSNRNQPQHF.

The chain carries TRBV18 and TRBJ1-3; D gene uncertain. V lost 5 bases and J lost 6, with 17 bases in between. This CDR3 is built from 15 residues. Germline CDR1 reads KGHSH; CDR2 reads LQKENI. The CDR3 here is CASSSPGRVLNTIYF. CDR3 nucleotide sequence: TGTGCCAGCTCATCTCCAGGCCGGGTTTTAAACACCATATATTTT.

V usage is TRBV11-1 and J usage is TRBJ1-1; 8 nucleotides line up with TRBD1. J lost 1 base, V lost 5 bases, and 6 bases had no gene match. Germline values: CDR1 SGHAT, CDR2 FQDESV (reference sequence). This CDR3 has 15 amino acids. CDR3 protein: CASSKPTGGNTEAFF. In DNA form, the CDR3 reads TGTGCCAGCAGCAAACCAACAGGGGGGAACACTGAAGCTTTCTTT. Full variable domain (remainder filled in from reference TRBV11-1 and TRBJ1-1): EAEVAQSPRYKITEKSQAVAFWCDPISGHATLYWYRQILGQGPELLVQFQDESVVDDSQLPKDRFSAERLKGVDSTLKIQPAELGDSAMYLCASSKPTGGNTEAFFGQGTRLTVV.

This clonotype turned up a few times. V gene TRBV27 combines with J gene TRBJ2-1; the D call may be TRBD1 or TRBD2 (5 bases each). Trimming took off 8 bases at V and 4 bases at J, with 15 bases between the two ends. The germline gives CDR1 MNHEY, CDR2 SMNVEV (reference sequence). The CDR3 is 14 residues long. For the CDR3, the DNA is TGTGCCAGCCAGAGGACGGGACCGTACAATGAGCAGTTCTTC. Translated: CASQRTGPYNEQFF.

The chain combines TRBV20-1 with TRBJ1-2; 10 bases line up with TRBD1. From germline, CDR1 is DFQATT and CDR2 SNEGSKA (reference sequence). CDR3 size: 15 residues. V gave up 2 bases and J gave up 2 bases; unmatched junction bases: 5. CDR3 sequence: CSARRPDRGNYGYTF. In DNA form, the CDR3 reads TGCAGTGCTAGACGACCGGACAGGGGGAACTATGGCTACACCTTC.

This chain uses TRBV29-1 with TRBJ2-2; 7 bases agree with TRBD2. J lost 6 bases, V lost 3 bases, and 4 bases had no gene match. This CDR3 comprises 13 residues. Germline CDR1 reads SQVTM; CDR2 reads ANQGSEA. CDR3 loop: CSVDGLGAGELFF. In DNA, the CDR3 is TGCAGCGTTGATGGACTAGGGGCCGGGGAGCTGTTTTTT.

To note about this clonotype: At one of its ends the junction is not consistent with the germline gene, which may arise from a read error. The chain links TRBV9 to TRBJ2-7; D remains ambiguous. The germline V gene has CDR1 SGDLS and CDR2 YYNGEE. This CDR3 region has 13 residues. This CDR3 is CAISVDDLYEQYF. The CDR3 nucleotides are TGTGCCATCAGCGTAGACGACCTTTACGAGCAGTACTTC. Full variable domain (remainder filled in from reference TRBV9 and TRBJ2-7): DSGVTQTPKHLITATGQRVTLRCSPRSGDLSVYWYQQSLDQGLQFLIQYYNGEERAKGNILERFSAQQFPDLHSELNLSSLELGDSALYFCAISVDDLYEQYFGPGTRLTVT.

Only a few counts were recorded for this clonotype. V usage is TRBV29-1 and J usage is TRBJ1-2; 7 positions agree with TRBD1. Germline V lookup: CDR1 SQVTM, CDR2 ANQGSEA. V trimming: 4 bases; J trimming: 6 bases; junction bases outside the gene matches: 8. This CDR3 spans 13 amino acids. The CDR3 loop is CSVGTGLTHGYTF. The DNA of the CDR3 is TGCAGCGTTGGGACAGGCCTTACTCATGGCTACACCTTC.

This clonotype was counted between two and nine times. This sequence joins TRBV5-1 and TRBJ1-4; 9 nucleotides agree with TRBD1. Looked up from germline, CDR1 is SGHRS and CDR2 is YFSETQ. The CDR3 covers 14 residues. J was trimmed by 8 bases and V by 2 bases; bases with no gene match: 4. CDR3 loop: CASSFTGGREKLFF. The CDR3 region has the DNA TGCGCCAGCAGCTTCACAGGGGGCCGGGAAAAACTGTTTTTT.

This rearrangement joins TRBV5-5 to TRBJ2-1, with 7 nucleotides matching TRBD1. The CDR3 length is 15 residues. V lost 5 bases to trimming and J lost 0 bases; unmatched junction nucleotides: 5. The V gene's germline CDR1 is SGHKS and CDR2 YYEKEE (reference sequence). CDR3 loop: CASRSDRSSYNEQFF. The DNA for the CDR3 is TGTGCCAGCAGATCGGACAGGAGCTCCTACAATGAGCAGTTCTTC. Drawing the rest from reference TRBV5-5 and TRBJ2-1, the complete variable domain is DAGVTQSPTHLIKTRGQQVTLRCSPISGHKSVSWYQQVLGQGPQFIFQYYEKEERGRGNFPDRFSARQFPNYSSELNVNALLLGDSALYLCASRSDRSSYNEQFFGPGTRLTVL.

This clonotype came up once. An end of the junction does not agree with germline; a read error may underlie this. J is TRBJ1-4 and V is TRBV12-3 or TRBV12-4, with D possibly being TRBD1 (5 bases). The CDR3 sequence is 15 residues long. In DNA form, the CDR3 reads TGTGCCGGCAGTTTAGTGTTTAGGGGAGGTGAAAAACTGTTTTTT. It specifies CAGSLVFRGGEKLFF.

The chain uses TRBV14 and TRBJ2-5; 7 nucleotides agree with TRBD1. The germline gives CDR1 SGHDN, CDR2 FVKESK. The CDR3 is made up of 18 amino acids. Trimming took 4 bases from V and 0 from J; bases not matched to a gene: 14. In nucleotides, the CDR3 is TGTGCCAGCAGCCGACACACCGCCGGGACAGAGTACCAAGAGACCCAGTACTTC. Translated, it gives CASSRHTAGTEYQETQYF.

The chain couples TRBV24-1 to TRBJ2-1; D possibly uses TRBD1 or TRBD2 (6 bases each). Germline values: CDR1 KGHDR, CDR2 SFDVKD. V lost 4 bases, J lost 13 bases, and 19 bases lay in between. The length of the CDR3 is 14 residues. CDR3 protein: CATSDTAGGNGQFF. The CDR3 DNA follows: TGTGCCACCAGTGACACCGCCGGGGGCAATGGACAGTTCTTC.

The rearrangement uses TRBV7-9 and TRBJ2-1; the match to TRBD1 covers 10 bases. Losses at the gene ends were 7 bases for V and 6 bases for J; bases not matched to a gene: 9. Germline CDR1 SEHNR, CDR2 FQNEAQ (reference sequence). The CDR3 totals 15 residues. CDR3 in amino acids: CASIPGTGVSNEQFF. For the CDR3, the DNA is TGTGCCAGCATCCCCGGGACAGGGGTTTCCAATGAGCAGTTCTTC.

This clonotype was seen a few times. This chain links TRBV7-2 with TRBJ2-1; 12 bases are a match to TRBD2. The CDR3 is made up of 15 amino acids. Trimming took 7 bases from V and 6 from J; bases not matched to a gene: 7. Germline assignment: CDR1 SGHTA and CDR2 FQGNSA. This CDR3 reads CASTDRLAGANEQFF. DNA of the CDR3: TGTGCCAGCACCGATAGACTAGCGGGGGCCAATGAGCAGTTCTTC.

The chain recombines TRBV3-1 with TRBJ2-4; 7 bases line up with TRBD2. Germline CDR1 and CDR2: LGHDT and YNNKEL (reference sequence). J lost 4 bases, V lost 0 bases, and 3 bases had no gene match. CDR3 length: 15 residues. The CDR3 bases are TGTGCCAGCAGCCAAGAGGGGGGGTATAAAAACATTCAGTACTTC. Its protein product is CASSQEGGYKNIQYF.

In its sample, this clonotype was seen a few times. CDR3: CASRSGRGLETQYF. The CDR3 DNA sequence: TGTGCCAGCAGGTCGGGCAGGGGCTTGGAGACCCAGTACTTC. The chain couples TRBV2 to TRBJ2-5; D possibly corresponds to TRBD1 (6 bases). The CDR3 is 14 residues long. Germline V gene sequence: CDR1 SNHLY, CDR2 FYNNEI. V was pared by 6 bases and J by 5 bases, with 16 bases between.

The count of this clonotype is one. One junction end does not reproduce the germline sequence, and a read error may be involved. The chain uses TRBV7-2 and TRBJ2-3, with D perhaps TRBD1 (5 bases). Germline values: CDR1 SGHTA, CDR2 FQGNSA. The CDR3 is 14 residues long. The CDR3 protein is CAGSLILQADTQYF. For the CDR3, the DNA is TGTGCCGGCAGCTTAATTTTACAGGCAGATACGCAGTATTTT.

The J gene is TRBJ1-2, the V gene TRBV5-5; the D gene is possibly TRBD1 (6 bases). Germline V lookup: CDR1 SGHKS, CDR2 YYEKEE (reference sequence). Deletions cut 3 bases from V and 5 bases from J, with 14 bases between. The CDR3 covers 14 residues. Here the CDR3 reads CASSWRDTEYGYTF. In DNA form, the CDR3 reads TGTGCCAGCAGCTGGAGGGACACGGAATATGGCTACACCTTC.